Listed below are T cell receptor beta chains from one sample, sequenced in a study of Graves' ophthalmopathy and Graves' hyperthyroidism. TCRdb reanalysed the multiplex PCR reads using MiXCR and keeps one entry per CDR3 protein. The data hold 350,000 to 450,000 distinct CDR3 sequences, with roughly 21% observed a single time. The material sequenced was peripheral blood. The receptors originated from a woman under 30 with stable Graves' hyperthyroidism. Each CDR3 is given with its conserved first and last residue. A D gene is named only where the DNA matches it firmly. For some rows the clone size is stated as once, few or many, or as a class when expanded; others skip it.

CDR3	DNA	V	J	size	D
CASTEGRRGGYEQYF	TGTGCCAGTACCGAGGGGAGACGGGGCGGTTACGAGCAGTACTTC	TRBV2	TRBJ2-7	many	.
CATSDRTGGGYTF	TGTGCCACCAGTGACCGGACAGGGGGTGGCTACACCTTC	TRBV24-1	TRBJ1-2	.	TRBD1
CASSRRQGGSLEEQYF	TGTGCCAGCAGCCGACGGCAGGGGGGCTCTTTAGAGGAGCAGTACTTC	TRBV4-2	TRBJ2-7	many	.
CASSSFPGGEDYGYTF	TGTGCCAGCAGTTCGTTCCCAGGGGGCGAGGACTATGGCTACACCTTC	TRBV6-5	TRBJ1-2	.	TRBD1
CSARAGIDEKLFF	TGCAGTGCTAGGGCAGGGATTGATGAAAAACTGTTTTTT	TRBV20-1	TRBJ1-4	.	.
CASSSERAPHYEQYF	TGTGCCAGCAGCTCCGAAAGGGCTCCACACTACGAGCAGTACTTC	TRBV7-6	TRBJ2-7	many	.
CASSLKGNYGYTF	TGTGCCAGCAGTTTAAAAGGGAACTATGGCTACACCTTC	TRBV27	TRBJ1-2	.	.
CASRGIYEQYF	TGTGCCAGCAGGGGGATTTACGAGCAGTACTTC	TRBV25-1	TRBJ2-7	once	.
CASSQPHGPFEQYF	TGCGCCAGCAGCCAACCGCATGGACCCTTTGAGCAGTACTTC	TRBV4-1	TRBJ2-7	few	.
CASSSGLAGGRGTQYF	TGTGCCAGCAGCTCTGGACTAGCGGGAGGGCGGGGGACCCAGTACTTC	TRBV7-2	TRBJ2-5	many	TRBD2
CSVGGRRGREDTEAFF	TGCAGCGTTGGTGGAAGGAGGGGAAGGGAGGACACTGAAGCTTTCTTT	TRBV29-1	TRBJ1-1	few	.
CASSLEWNTGAFF	TGCGCCAGCAGCTTGGAGTGGAACACTGGAGCTTTCTTT	TRBV5-1	TRBJ1-1	once	.
CASSSFSGREQYF	TGCGCCAGCAGCTCGTTCTCAGGGCGCGAGCAGTACTTC	TRBV5-1	TRBJ2-7	many	.
CASSSGQGLFGYTF	TGTGCCAGCAGCTCGGGACAGGGTCTCTTTGGCTACACCTTC	TRBV7-2	TRBJ1-2	many	TRBD1
CASSLTISGRVYEQYF	TGCGCCAGCAGCTTGACGATTAGCGGGAGGGTCTACGAGCAGTACTTC	TRBV5-1	TRBJ2-7	many	TRBD2
CSVEVTGNDFF	TGCAGCGTTGAAGTAACCGGGAACGATTTCTTT	TRBV29-1	TRBJ1-1	many	.
CAGPGDRAINSPLHF	TGTGCCGGCCCCGGGGACAGAGCAATTAATTCACCCCTCCACTTT	TRBV2	TRBJ1-6	.	TRBD1
CASSHNGQGSGYTF	TGTGCCAGCAGCCATAACGGACAGGGGTCTGGCTACACCTTC	TRBV7-9	TRBJ1-2	many	TRBD1
CASSSYRGYQPQHF	TGTGCCAGCAGTTCTTACAGAGGCTATCAGCCCCAGCATTTT	TRBV6-2/TRBV6-3	TRBJ1-5	many	.
CASSPLHSSYEQYF	TGTGCCAGCAGTCCTCTTCATTCGTCCTACGAGCAGTACTTC	TRBV12-3/TRBV12-4	TRBJ2-7	many	.
CASSLGGDHSPLHF	TGTGCCAGCAGTTTAGGAGGGGATCATTCACCCCTCCACTTT	TRBV12-3/TRBV12-4	TRBJ1-6	few	.
CSARVLRGYQETQYF	TGCAGTGCTAGAGTATTGCGGGGGTACCAAGAGACCCAGTACTTC	TRBV20-1	TRBJ2-5	many	TRBD2
CASSLKGINQPQHF	TGTGCCAGCAGCTTGAAAGGAATCAATCAGCCCCAGCATTTT	TRBV7-2	TRBJ1-5	many	.
CATSRVSAGELFF	TGTGCCACCAGCAGAGTTAGTGCCGGGGAGCTGTTTTTT	TRBV15	TRBJ2-2	few	.
CASSPRVEETQYF	TGTGCCAGCAGTCCACGGGTGGAGGAGACCCAGTACTTC	TRBV6-1	TRBJ2-5	.	.
CASSLRQNSLNTEAFF	TGTGCCAGCAGCTTAAGACAGAACTCGTTGAACACTGAAGCTTTCTTT	TRBV7-4	TRBJ1-1	.	.
CASSFGDRETQYF	TGTGCCAGCAGCTTCGGAGACCGGGAGACCCAGTACTTC	TRBV7-3	TRBJ2-5	many	.
CALGWSNYGYTF	TGTGCCCTTGGGTGGTCTAACTATGGCTACACCTTC	TRBV27	TRBJ1-2	many	.
CASRGERKTYEQYF	TGTGCCAGCAGGGGGGAAAGGAAAACCTACGAGCAGTACTTC	TRBV27	TRBJ2-7	many	.
CASLTGGFSSGNTIYF	TGTGCCAGCCTGACGGGAGGGTTTAGTTCTGGAAACACCATATATTTT	TRBV28	TRBJ1-3	many	.
CASSDSGRGKNIQYF	TGTGCCAGCAGCGATAGCGGGAGGGGCAAAAACATTCAGTACTTC	TRBV7-2	TRBJ2-4	many	TRBD2
CASSSTGTGRETQYF	TGTGCCAGCAGTTCTACCGGGACAGGCCGAGAGACCCAGTACTTC	TRBV6-5	TRBJ2-5	.	TRBD1
CASSLRRGYGYTF	TGTGCCAGCAGCCTTCGGAGGGGCTATGGCTACACCTTC	TRBV6-2/TRBV6-3	TRBJ1-2	many	.
CASSPGQSGLEPQHF	TGTGCCAGCAGTCCAGGACAGTCCGGGTTGGAGCCCCAGCATTTT	TRBV27	TRBJ1-5	many	.
CASRGGQGAQTNTEAFF	TGTGCCAGCAGGGGGGGACAGGGGGCTCAGACGAACACTGAAGCTTTCTTT	TRBV6-2/TRBV6-3	TRBJ1-1	many	TRBD1
CASSPIPGQSGANVLTF	TGTGCCAGCAGCCCGATCCCTGGACAGTCTGGGGCCAACGTCCTGACTTTC	TRBV11-1	TRBJ2-6	.	.
CASSFGLAGLQETQYF	TGTGCCAGCAGTTTTGGACTAGCGGGGCTCCAAGAGACCCAGTACTTC	TRBV12-3/TRBV12-4	TRBJ2-5	few	TRBD2
CSASTGFHEQYF	TGCAGTGCCTCGACAGGTTTCCACGAGCAGTACTTC	TRBV20-1	TRBJ2-7	many	.
CASIVYPAKGGNEQFF	TGTGCCAGCATCGTCTACCCTGCCAAGGGGGGTAATGAGCAGTTCTTC	TRBV6-1	TRBJ2-1	many	.
CASSLETGGETQYF	TGCGCCAGCAGCTTGGAAACGGGCGGGGAGACCCAGTACTTC	TRBV5-1	TRBJ2-5	many	.
CASSTQIGLADPISVQYF	TGTGCCAGCAGCACCCAGATTGGGCTAGCGGACCCTATAAGTGTGCAGTACTTC	TRBV11-2	TRBJ2-7	many	TRBD2
CASSLARGENIQYF	TGTGCCAGCAGCTTAGCGAGAGGGGAAAACATTCAGTACTTC	TRBV7-2	TRBJ2-4	many	.
CASSPPGIQETQYF	TGTGCCAGCAGTCCCCCAGGAATCCAGGAGACCCAGTACTTC	TRBV6-1	TRBJ2-5	once	.
CASSFGPEGTEAFF	TGCGCCAGCAGCTTCGGGCCCGAAGGCACTGAAGCTTTCTTT	TRBV5-1	TRBJ1-1	.	.
CASSSGTGSNQPQHF	TGTGCCAGCAGCTCAGGGACAGGGAGCAATCAGCCCCAGCATTTT	TRBV11-1	TRBJ1-5	many	TRBD1
CASSPNRGVFGAFF	TGTGCCAGCAGCCCCAACAGGGGCGTATTCGGAGCTTTCTTT	TRBV5-5	TRBJ1-1	few	TRBD1
CSVEDLGWTEAFF	TGCAGCGTTGAAGATCTGGGGTGGACTGAAGCTTTCTTT	TRBV29-1	TRBJ1-1	many	.
CASSPQGFVSQPQHF	TGTGCCAGCTCACCACAGGGGTTCGTCAGTCAGCCCCAGCATTTT	TRBV18	TRBJ1-5	.	.